The 19 T cell receptor beta chains presented below share a single source sample, sequenced in a study of T cells in women clearing cervical HPV infection. Sequencing used immunoSEQ multiplex PCR; TCRdb keeps in-frame clones, though not all of them. Found here are approximately 49,000 clones; the top ten clones hold about 1.5%. The sequenced sample was blood buffy coat. The receptors stem from a woman aged 18 to 75 with a cervical HPV16 infection that either progressed to CIN3+ or cleared (not recorded which).

A word on this clone: The read comes to an end 3 residues before the CDR3 does, leaving the germline J gene to fill in the end. The V call is TRBV29-1, the J call TRBJ2-7, with 7 nucleotides matching TRBD1. Unmatched junction bases numbered 12, after V lost 7 bases and J lost 6 bases. There are 13 residues in the CDR3. Germline loops: CDR1 SQVTM, CDR2 ANQGSEA. The CDR3 bases that were read are TGCAGCGCCAATACAGGGGTTTTTGGCGAG. This gives the protein CSANTGVFGE. The whole CDR3 is CSANTGVFGEQYF.

Concerning this clone itself: The CDR3 end lies 3 residues beyond the end of the read and is filled in from the germline J gene. The chain links TRBV10-2 to TRBJ2-7, with a weak D call TRBD2 (6 bases). Looked up from germline, CDR1 is WSHSY and CDR2 is SAAADI. This CDR3 has 12 residues. V lost 9 bases and J 3 bases, leaving 12 bases between the germline ends. The CDR3 bases that were read are TGCGCCAGTAGGGACTTTAACTACGAG. This sequence encodes CASRDFNYE. The entire CDR3 protein reads CASRDFNYEQYF.

The CDR3 here is CSAPTGTGDEQYF. The DNA read from the CDR3 is TGCAGTGCTCCCACCGGGACAGGGGACGAG. The J gene is TRBJ2-7, the V gene TRBV20-1, with 10 nucleotides matching TRBD1. The sequence runs out 3 residues before the end of the CDR3; the remainder is reconstructed from the germline J gene. In germline, CDR1 is DFQATT, CDR2 SNEGSKA (reference sequence). The CDR3 is 13 amino acids. J gave up 5 bases and V 5 bases, and 6 bases lay outside the gene matches.

To note about this clone: The read terminates 3 residues before the CDR3 end, so the remaining end is supplied by the germline J gene. The chain combines TRBV11-2 with TRBJ2-7; 11 positions agree with TRBD1. J gave up 2 bases and V 7 bases, and 7 bases lay outside the gene matches. The CDR3 consists of 15 residues. CDR1 and CDR2 from the germline V gene are SGHAT and FQNNGV. The CDR3 region is CASTPTGQGAYEQYF. Partial CDR3 DNA: TGTGCCAGCACCCCTACGGGACAGGGGGCCTACGAG. Looking up the rest from reference TRBV11-2 and TRBJ2-7 gives the full variable domain: EAGVAQSPRYKIIEKRQSVAFWCNPISGHATLYWYQQILGQGPKLLIQFQNNGVVDDSQLPKDRFSAERLKGVDSTLKIQPAKLEDSAVYLCASTPTGQGAYEQYFGPGTRLTVT.

A word on this clone: From the germline J gene comes the end of the CDR3, since the read stops 3 residues before it. Other DNA sequences in this specimen translate into the identical CDR3. The chain links TRBV18 to TRBJ1-1; no firm D call. Trimming cost V 1 base and J 4 bases, with 7 bases left between them. Germline values: CDR1 KGHSH, CDR2 LQKENI. The CDR3 runs to 13 residues. The CDR3 DNA, read in part, is TGTGCCAGCTCACCACAGGGTAGCACTGAA. Its protein product is CASSPQGSTE. The full CDR3 protein is CASSPQGSTEAFF.

The covered CDR3 bases are TGTGCCAGCAGCTTACGGGTTATCCGGAACGAG. Its translation: CASSLRVIRNE. The complete CDR3 reads CASSLRVIRNEQYF. The rearrangement links TRBV7-8 to TRBJ2-7; D remains unclear. Read sequence stops 3 residues before the CDR3 end, and the germline J gene provides the missing end. Per germline, CDR1 SGHVS and CDR2 FQNEAQ. With 2 bases removed from V and 5 bases from J, the gap between germline ends came to 13 bases. This CDR3 region has 14 residues.

Turning to this clone: The read halts 3 residues ahead of the CDR3 end, with the missing end drawn from the germline J gene. This chain uses TRBV19 with TRBJ1-1, with TRBD1 identical over 7 bases. The CDR3 runs 14 residues. The germline CDR1 and CDR2 sequences are LNHDA and SQIVND (reference sequence). V trimming: 7 bases; J trimming: 0 bases; junction bases outside the gene matches: 5. CDR3 residues: CASNRGTVNTEAFF. The covered CDR3 bases are TGTGCCAGTAATAGGGGGACAGTGAACACTGAA.

Comments on this clone: The read halts 3 residues ahead of the CDR3 end, with the missing end drawn from the germline J gene. The gene calls are TRBV12-3 or TRBV12-4 and TRBJ1-2; 7 nucleotides line up with TRBD1. CDR3 length: 15 amino acids. V was clipped by 6 bases and J by 7 bases; unmatched bases: 14. CDR3 DNA, as far as it was read: TGTGCCAGCAGGCCACAGGGGTCGCTGTCCACTGGC. It encodes CASRPQGSLSTG. The full CDR3 is CASRPQGSLSTGYTF.

Comment on this clone: The CDR3 end is not reached by the read, which stops 3 residues before it; the germline J gene fills it in. This chain uses TRBV29-1 with TRBJ2-7, with D tentatively TRBD2 (6 bases). Germline-derived CDR1 and CDR2 are SQVTM and ANQGSEA. Trimming cost V 2 bases and J 3 bases, with 14 bases left between them. CDR3 length: 14 residues. CDR3 DNA (partial): TGCAGCGTTGAATTGGCGGGGTATCGCTACGAG. Translated: CSVELAGYRYE. The whole CDR3 protein is CSVELAGYRYEQYF.

About this clone itself: The read gets to within 3 residues of the CDR3 end, and the germline J gene fills in the rest. The chain carries TRBV19 and TRBJ1-6; D is unclear. Looked up from germline, CDR1 is LNHDA and CDR2 is SQIVND (reference sequence). V was clipped by 6 bases and J by 5 bases, with 11 bases between them. The CDR3 totals 14 residues. The CDR3 reads CASSLSSDNSPLHF. The DNA read from the CDR3 is TGTGCCAGTAGCCTATCGTCCGATAATTCACCC.

As for this clone: The read comes to an end 3 residues before the CDR3 does, leaving the germline J gene to fill in the end. This chain links TRBV20-1 with TRBJ1-5; weak D call: TRBD1 (5 bases). Germline values: CDR1 DFQATT, CDR2 SNEGSKA (reference sequence). The CDR3 covers 16 residues. The V gene lost 1 base and the J gene lost 0 bases, with 13 bases spanning the gap. The CDR3 DNA, read in part, is TGCAGTGCTAGAGGGACAAAGGACTATAGCAATCAGCCC. It codes for CSARGTKDYSNQP. The whole CDR3 is CSARGTKDYSNQPQHF.

With respect to this clone: The sequenced fragment ends 3 residues before the CDR3 boundary, so the rest is inferred from the germline J gene. The V gene is TRBV5-1, the J gene TRBJ1-6, with D perhaps matching TRBD1 (5 bases). CDR1 is SGHRS and CDR2 is YFSETQ in the germline V gene. The CDR3 extends over 13 amino acids. V lost 2 bases and J lost 12, with 12 bases in between. Here the CDR3 reads CASSLWGRGPLHF. The covered CDR3 bases are TGCGCCAGCAGCTTATGGGGTAGGGGACCC. The full variable domain, its missing parts supplied by reference TRBV5-1 and TRBJ1-6, is KAGVTQTPRYLIKTRGQQVTLSCSPISGHRSVSWYQQTPGQGLQFLFEYFSETQRNKGNFPGRFSGRQFSNSRSEMNVSTLELGDSALYLCASSLWGRGPLHFGNGTRLTVT.

Notes on this clone: The CDR3 end falls 3 residues outside the read, so it is completed with the germline J gene. The chain links TRBV5-1 to TRBJ2-5; TRBD2 aligns across 13 bases. The CDR3 has 16 amino acids. The V gene end was trimmed by 4 bases and the J gene end by 4 bases; junction bases not matched to a gene: 7. Per germline, CDR1 SGHRS and CDR2 YFSETQ. The CDR3 bases that were read are TGCGCCAGCAGCCTCGGACTAGCGGGAGTGGGAGAGACC. Residues: CASSLGLAGVGET. The entire CDR3 protein is CASSLGLAGVGETQYF.

Details on this clone: The read ends 3 residues before the CDR3 terminus; that terminus is restored from the germline J gene. The sample has other DNA sequences that encode this CDR3 too. The chain carries TRBV7-2 and TRBJ1-5; D is ambiguous. Germline V gene lookup returns CDR1 SGHTA and CDR2 FQGNSA. V lost 5 bases to trimming and J lost 2 bases, with 10 bases between them. CDR3 length: 14 amino acids. The CDR3 bases that were read are TGTGCCAGCAGCCCCACCGGGGGCAATCAGCCC. The encoded protein is CASSPTGGNQP. The complete CDR3 sequence is CASSPTGGNQPQHF.

In the case of this clone: Read coverage stops 3 residues before the CDR3 terminus; the germline J gene supplies the remainder. The chain couples TRBV11-2 to TRBJ2-5; 9 bases are a match to TRBD2. The CDR3 loop spans 14 amino acids. V lost 5 bases and J lost 5; bases outside the gene matches: 6. In germline, CDR1 is SGHAT, CDR2 FQNNGV. This CDR3 reads CASSVSGGGETQYF. Partial CDR3 DNA: TGTGCCAGCAGCGTTAGCGGGGGAGGCGAGACC.

Regarding this clone: The read stops 3 residues short of the end of the CDR3; the missing end is completed from the germline J gene. The gene calls are TRBV27 and TRBJ2-5; 9 positions agree with TRBD1. Per the germline V gene, CDR1 is MNHEY and CDR2 is SMNVEV (reference sequence). Trimming took 3 bases from V and 5 from J; bases not matched to a gene: 1. CDR3 length: 13 amino acids. The CDR3 bases that were read are TGTGCCAGCAGTTTCGGACAGGGGGAGACC. This translates into CASSFGQGET. The CDR3, in full, reads CASSFGQGETQYF.

As concerns this clone: The sequence runs out 3 residues before the end of the CDR3; the remainder is reconstructed from the germline J gene. The chain has TRBV5-1 and TRBJ1-5; D is undetermined. CDR1 and CDR2 from the germline V gene are SGHRS and YFSETQ. The CDR3 spans 11 residues. Trimming left V 4 bases short and J 5 bases short, with 4 bases between. CDR3 region: CASSRYQPQHF. CDR3 DNA (partial): TGCGCCAGCAGCAGGTATCAGCCC.

As regards this clone: The read comes to an end 3 residues before the CDR3 does, leaving the germline J gene to fill in the end. This chain links TRBV5-1 with TRBJ2-2, with TRBD2 identical over 11 bases. Germline V gene sequence: CDR1 SGHRS, CDR2 YFSETQ. Unmatched junction bases numbered 6, after V lost 6 bases and J lost 5 bases. This CDR3 contains 15 residues. The CDR3 region is CASTSVAGGTGELFF. The CDR3 DNA, read in part, is TGCGCCAGCACTTCGGTAGCGGGAGGGACCGGGGAG.

CDR3 region: CASSLGGGAHRETQYF. The CDR3 bases that were read are TGTGCCAGCAGTCTGGGCGGGGGGGCTCATCGGGAGACC. The V call is TRBV28, the J call TRBJ2-5; 9 positions agree with TRBD2. The read ends 3 residues before the CDR3 terminus; that terminus is restored from the germline J gene. The CDR3 is 16 amino acids. CDR1 and CDR2 from the germline V gene are MDHEN and SYDVKM. With 5 bases clipped from V and 5 bases from J, the junction kept 12 bases outside the gene matches.